The rows below give T cell receptor beta chains drawn from one sample of a study of control samples from healthy donors and cancer patients. Assay: immunoSEQ multiplex PCR; the TCRdb copy retains only in-frame clones and omits some. This table holds 100,000 to 150,000 clones, around nine tenths found once. The sequenced material came from blood. The source is a man aged 35-49 years in good health. CDR3s include the opening cysteine and the closing phenylalanine or tryptophan. Each record gives: J gene, V gene, clone size, D gene, CDR3 DNA, CDR3 protein. The D gene is left open where the match is weak. The size field is filled for only some rows; it gives once, few, many or a size class.

TRBJ1-1 TRBV11-3 . . TGTGCCAGCAGCCCCGACAGGAGAGGAGCTTTCTTT CASSPDRRGAFF
TRBJ1-5 TRBV5-6 . . TGTGCCAGCAGCTCACGACCTCCGCGGGGCGATCAGCCCCAGCATTTT CASSSRPPRGDQPQHF
TRBJ1-1 TRBV10-3 . . TGTGCCATCCGGGACTCCGGTCGAGGCACTGAAGCTTTCTTT CAIRDSGRGTEAFF
TRBJ2-5 TRBV7-9 . . TGTGCCAGCAGCTTCCAGGTAGAGACCCAGTACTTC CASSFQVETQYF
TRBJ2-3 TRBV4-1 . TRBD2 TGCGCCAGCAGCCAAGAAGGGAGACTAGCGGGGGGTGATACGCAGTATTTT CASSQEGRLAGGDTQYF
TRBJ2-1 TRBV12-5 . TRBD2 TGTGCTAGTGGTTTGGTACTGGGACTAGCTGCTAGTGTGCAGTTCTTC CASGLVLGLAASVQFF
TRBJ1-3 TRBV3-1/TRBV3-2 . TRBD1 TGTGCCAGCACCCATGGGGACAGGGGAACAAACACCATATATTTT CASTHGDRGTNTIYF
TRBJ1-4 TRBV5-1 . . TGCGCCGGCAGCTTATCAGTTGTTAATGAAAAACTGTTTTTT CAGSLSVVNEKLFF
TRBJ1-2 TRBV18 . . TGTGCCAGCTCACCGGGCCTGGACTATGGCTACACCTTC CASSPGLDYGYTF
TRBJ1-2 TRBV10-2 . TRBD1 TGCGCCAGCAGTGAGCTAGGGACAGGGAACTATGGCTACACCTTC CASSELGTGNYGYTF
TRBJ1-2 TRBV29-1 . . TGCAGCGTGGGTGATGCAGGCTACACCTTC CSVGDAGYTF
TRBJ2-1 TRBV19 . TRBD1 TGTGCCAGTAGTATTGGTAGGGGGCGGGATGAGCAGTTCTTC CASSIGRGRDEQFF
TRBJ2-1 TRBV19 . . TGTGCCAGTAGTATGGGGAATGAGCAGTTCTTC CASSMGNEQFF
TRBJ2-1 TRBV7-2 few TRBD2 TGTGCCAGCAGCTTAGCCTCACTAGCGGGTTCGACCTACAATGAGCAGTTCTTC CASSLASLAGSTYNEQFF
TRBJ1-5 TRBV19 . TRBD1 TGTGCCAGTAGTATAGATTACAGGGGTCTCGGTCAGCCCCAGCATTTT CASSIDYRGLGQPQHF
TRBJ1-2 TRBV20-1 . . TGCAGTGTGACCTCAGGCTACACCTTC CSVTSGYTF
TRBJ2-1 TRBV7-3 . . TGTGCCAGCAGCTTAACGGGGCAGAATAATGAGCAGTTCTTC CASSLTGQNNEQFF
TRBJ1-4 TRBV7-8 . . TGTGCCAGCAGCTTCAACGCGGAGAAACTGTTTTTT CASSFNAEKLFF
TRBJ1-2 TRBV18 . . TGTGCCAGCTCACCTGCCGGACCAGGGGATGGCTACACCTTC CASSPAGPGDGYTF
TRBJ1-6 TRBV7-9 . TRBD1 TGTGCCAGCAGCTTAACTACAGGGGTCGTCGATTCACCCCTCCACTTT CASSLTTGVVDSPLHF
TRBJ2-1 TRBV3-1/TRBV3-2 few . TGTGCCAGCAGCCAAGATTCTGGGATGAGCTCCTACAATGAGCAGTTCTTC CASSQDSGMSSYNEQFF
TRBJ1-1 TRBV4-3 . . TGCGCCAGCAGCCAAGTATCGAGGGGCGGAATTGAAGCTTTCTTT CASSQVSRGGIEAFF
TRBJ1-2 TRBV18 . . TGTGCCAGCTCACCTCGGACGGCTAATGGCTACACCTTC CASSPRTANGYTF
TRBJ2-7 TRBV5-1 . . TGCGCCAGCAGCTCTCGGGCCCCGAGCTACGAGCAGTACTTC CASSSRAPSYEQYF
TRBJ2-2 TRBV9 . TRBD2 TGTGCCAGCAGCACCCGGACTAGCGGGGGGGAGCTGTTTTTT CASSTRTSGGELFF
TRBJ2-7 TRBV9 . TRBD2 TGTGCCAGCAGCGTAGGCCCTAGCGGGGCAACCTACGAGCAGTACTTC CASSVGPSGATYEQYF
TRBJ1-5 TRBV3-1/TRBV3-2 . . TGTGCCAGCAGCCATGATGCTCCCATTTGGCATCATCAGCCCCAGCATTTT CASSHDAPIWHHQPQHF
TRBJ2-7 TRBV6-6 . TRBD1 TGTGCCAGCAGTTACTTTTCAGGGGGCCACTACGAGCAGTACTTC CASSYFSGGHYEQYF
TRBJ2-2 TRBV5-1 . TRBD1 TGCGCCAGTAGGACAGGGAACACCGGGGAGCTGTTTTTT CASRTGNTGELFF
TRBJ2-5 TRBV2 . . TGTGCCAGCAGTGATGGGGAGACCCAGTACTTC CASSDGETQYF
TRBJ2-3 TRBV6-5 . . TGTGCCAGCAGTTACTCGTACAGGGATAGCACAGATACGCAGTATTTT CASSYSYRDSTDTQYF
TRBJ2-1 TRBV7-2 . . TGTGCCAGCAGCCCAGTGAGGGGGGCCTACAATGAGCAGTTCTTC CASSPVRGAYNEQFF
TRBJ1-1 TRBV9 . TRBD1 TGTGCCAGCAGCGTAGCAGACAGGGGGCCAAGGACTGAAGCTTTCTTT CASSVADRGPRTEAFF
TRBJ2-1 TRBV10-2 . . TGCGCCAGCAGTGAATTCGGGGGCCGTGAGCAGTTCTTC CASSEFGGREQFF
TRBJ2-1 TRBV3-1/TRBV3-2 . . TGTGCCAGCAGCCGACAGCCCGCCCGGTACAATGAGCAGTTCTTC CASSRQPARYNEQFF
TRBJ2-1 TRBV18 . . TGTGCCAGCTCACCTGAGGAGGGGGCCTGGAATGAGCAGTTCTTC CASSPEEGAWNEQFF
TRBJ2-1 TRBV7-2 once TRBD2 TGTGCCAGCAGCCGTAGCGGGGGGGACTACAATGAGCAGTTCTTC CASSRSGGDYNEQFF
TRBJ2-3 TRBV19 . . TGTGCCAGTAGCCGTAGACAAAGCACAGATACGCAGTATTTT CASSRRQSTDTQYF
TRBJ1-2 TRBV5-1 . . TGCGCCAGCAGCATCGTGTACGGAACTAACTATGGCTACACCTTC CASSIVYGTNYGYTF
TRBJ1-5 TRBV19 . . TGTGCCAGTAGTATAATCGGAGGTAGCAATCAGCCCCAGCATTTT CASSIIGGSNQPQHF
TRBJ2-3 TRBV6-6 few TRBD2 TGTGCCAGCAGTCCGGGACTAGCGGGGGGAACCACAGATACGCAGTATTTT CASSPGLAGGTTDTQYF
TRBJ1-6 TRBV25-1 . . TGTGCCAGCAGTGAACCCCCAGGGCAGGGGAAGAATTCACCCCTCCACTTT CASSEPPGQGKNSPLHF
TRBJ2-3 TRBV2 . . TGTGCCAGCAGTGAAATGGGGGATACGCAGTATTTT CASSEMGDTQYF
TRBJ1-2 TRBV18 once . TGTGCCAGCTCACCACAGGGGGCTAACTATGGCTACACCTTC CASSPQGANYGYTF
TRBJ2-7 TRBV9 once . TGTGCCAGCAGCGTAGGAGACCCCTACGAGCAGTACTTC CASSVGDPYEQYF
TRBJ2-5 TRBV6-2/TRBV6-3 . TRBD2 TGTGCCAGCAGTCTTACTAGCGGGCAAGAGACCCAGTACTTC CASSLTSGQETQYF
TRBJ2-5 TRBV7-8 . . TGTGCCAGCAGCCTCGGGGCGCCGCGGGCCCAGTACTTC CASSLGAPRAQYF
TRBJ1-2 TRBV5-8 . . TGTGCCAGCAGCTTGGTGCCCAGGGGCAGCTATGGCTACACCTTC CASSLVPRGSYGYTF
TRBJ1-3 TRBV5-1 . TRBD1 TGCGCCAGCAGCCGCGGACAGGCCCCCTCTGGAAACACCATATATTTT CASSRGQAPSGNTIYF